This TCR beta chain was retrieved from a study of shared clonotypes between healthy human individuals. Study information: Per donor, three plates held CD4 naive cells, three held CD4 memory, two held CD8 naive and one held CD8 memory. Broader study findings: Generation probability values for non-shared clonotypes were lower than those for clonotypes shared by all four donors.

Comments on this clone: Its antigen remains unknown. The sample holds other DNA sequences that translate to the same CDR3.

The length of the CDR3 is 13 residues. V was cut by 0 bases and J by 6 bases, with 7 bases left in between. Per germline, CDR1 SGHTA and CDR2 FQGNSA. Profiled with immunoSEQ multiplex PCR; TCRdb holds only in-frame clones, not every one. The table lists about 1.1 million clones, around 82% of them singletons. This clonotype was sampled from a man aged 18 to 30 in good health. Some clones in this sample may be carry-over from other donors' samples. The V and J genes are TRBV7-2 and TRBJ2-3; no definite D call. The sample consisted of memory CD4+ T cells from PBMCs. Stated subset: CD45RA-negative fraction. CDR3 protein: CASSLAFTDTQYF. For the CDR3, the DNA is TGTGCCAGCAGCTTAGCGTTTACGGATACGCAGTATTTT.